This TCR beta chain was identified in a study of monozygotic twins with cystic fibrosis. Trimming shortened V by 2 bases and J by 3 bases, and 17 bases separated the two germline ends. There are 16 residues in the CDR3. Germline V gene lookup returns CDR1 KGHSH and CDR2 LQKENI. Sequencing was performed with immunoSEQ multiplex PCR; in TCRdb, only in-frame clones are kept and a portion is missing. The data contain around 9,500 clones, 98% to 99% of them singletons. The chain recombines TRBV18 with TRBJ2-7; D gene unclear. The sequence came from a girl aged 2-10 years with cystic fibrosis. Sequencing used blood. The CDR3 loop reads CASSPEIIGQHYEQYF. The CDR3 coding sequence is TGTGCCAGCTCACCAGAAATAATAGGGCAGCACTACGAGCAGTACTTC.